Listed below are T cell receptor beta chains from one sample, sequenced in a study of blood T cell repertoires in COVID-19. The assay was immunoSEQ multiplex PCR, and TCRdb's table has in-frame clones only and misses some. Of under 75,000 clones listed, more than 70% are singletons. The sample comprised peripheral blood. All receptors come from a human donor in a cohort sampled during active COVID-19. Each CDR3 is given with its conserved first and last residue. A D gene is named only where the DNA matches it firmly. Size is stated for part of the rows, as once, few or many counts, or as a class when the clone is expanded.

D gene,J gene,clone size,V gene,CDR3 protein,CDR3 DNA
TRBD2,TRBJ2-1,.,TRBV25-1,CASSESISGTSPFF,TGTGCCAGCAGTGAATCCATCTCCGGGACTAGTCCGTTCTTC
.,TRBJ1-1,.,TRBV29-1,CSVAQGRNTEAFF,TGCAGCGTTGCACAGGGCAGGAACACTGAAGCTTTCTTT
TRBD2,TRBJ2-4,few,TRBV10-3,CATAFQAGGTTKNIQYF,TGTGCCACCGCCTTCCAAGCGGGGGGTACTACCAAAAACATTCAGTACTTC
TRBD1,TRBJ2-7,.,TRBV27,CASTAGQDYEQYF,TGTGCCAGCACTGCGGGACAGGACTACGAGCAGTACTTC
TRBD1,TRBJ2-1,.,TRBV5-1,CASSLGGTDNEQFF,TGCGCCAGCAGCTTGGGGGGGACAGATAATGAGCAGTTCTTC
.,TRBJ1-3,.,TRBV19,CASSPTNSGGRNTIYF,TGTGCCAGTAGTCCCACGAACTCCGGGGGAAGAAACACCATATATTTT
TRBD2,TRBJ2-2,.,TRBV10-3,CAISLSGSGTGELFF,TGTGCCATCAGCTTAAGCGGGAGCGGCACCGGGGAGCTGTTTTTT
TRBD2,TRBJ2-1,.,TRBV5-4,CASSLASGGGYEQFF,TGTGCCAGCAGCTTGGCTAGCGGGGGGGGATATGAGCAGTTCTTC
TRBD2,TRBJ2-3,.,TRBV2,CASSQLAGGRTDTQYF,TGTGCCAGCAGTCAACTAGCGGGAGGTCGGACAGATACGCAGTATTTT
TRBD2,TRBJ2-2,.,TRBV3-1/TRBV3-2,CASSQGLAGINTGELFF,TGTGCCAGCAGCCAGGGACTAGCGGGAATCAACACCGGGGAGCTGTTTTTT
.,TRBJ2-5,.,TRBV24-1,CATSDGGQETQYF,TGTGCCACCAGTGATGGGGGGCAAGAGACCCAGTACTTC
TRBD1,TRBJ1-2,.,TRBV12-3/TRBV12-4,CASSHGQGGGYTF,TGTGCCAGCAGTCACGGACAGGGTGGTGGCTACACCTTC
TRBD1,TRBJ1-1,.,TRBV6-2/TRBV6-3,CASSIRQGNTEAFF,TGTGCCAGCAGTATTCGACAGGGGAACACTGAAGCTTTCTTT
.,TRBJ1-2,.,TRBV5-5,CASSLFGGDYGYTF,TGTGCCAGCAGCTTGTTTGGGGGGGACTATGGCTACACCTTC
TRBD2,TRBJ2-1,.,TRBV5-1,CASSAPSGASYNEQFF,TGCGCCAGCAGCGCCCCTAGCGGGGCTTCCTACAATGAGCAGTTCTTC
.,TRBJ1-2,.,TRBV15,CATSRDFDSKLYGYTF,TGTGCCACCAGCAGAGATTTCGACAGCAAACTCTATGGCTACACCTTC
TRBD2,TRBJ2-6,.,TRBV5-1,CASSLGAGAGANVLTF,TGCGCCAGCAGCTTGGGTGCGGGAGCCGGGGCCAACGTCCTGACTTTC
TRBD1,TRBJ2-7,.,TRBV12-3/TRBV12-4,CASSLGTGREQYF,TGTGCCAGCAGTTTAGGGACAGGGAGGGAGCAGTACTTC
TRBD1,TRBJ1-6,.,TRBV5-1,CASGLVGQSSPLHF,TGCGCCAGCGGCCTCGTGGGACAGTCATCACCCCTCCACTTT
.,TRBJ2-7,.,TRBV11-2,CASSFGGRSYEQYF,TGTGCCAGCAGCTTCGGGGGTAGGTCCTACGAGCAGTACTTC
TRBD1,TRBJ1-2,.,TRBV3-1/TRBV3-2,CASSQDDRVADYGYTF,TGTGCCAGCAGCCAAGATGACAGGGTGGCGGACTATGGCTACACCTTC
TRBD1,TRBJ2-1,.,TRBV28,CASRTTGVYEQFF,TGTGCCAGCAGAACGACAGGGGTCTATGAGCAGTTCTTC
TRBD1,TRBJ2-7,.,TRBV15,CATSREGQGSYEQYF,TGTGCCACCAGCAGAGAAGGACAGGGATCCTACGAGCAGTACTTC
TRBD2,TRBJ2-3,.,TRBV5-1,CASSISGGITDTQYF,TGCGCCAGCAGCATTAGCGGGGGGATCACAGATACGCAGTATTTT
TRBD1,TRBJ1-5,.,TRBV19,CASSIGGTDTQPQHF,TGTGCCAGTAGTATAGGCGGGACAGACACCCAGCCCCAGCATTTT
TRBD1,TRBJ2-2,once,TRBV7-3,CASSLHGQANTGELFF,TGTGCCAGCAGCCTCCACGGACAGGCGAACACCGGGGAGCTGTTTTTT
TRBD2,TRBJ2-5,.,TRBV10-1,CASSESGTTQETQYF,TGCGCCAGCAGTGAGTCCGGGACTACCCAAGAGACCCAGTACTTC
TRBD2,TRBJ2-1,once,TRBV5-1,CASSFSGRDFNEQFF,TGCGCCAGCAGCTTTAGCGGGAGGGACTTCAATGAGCAGTTCTTC
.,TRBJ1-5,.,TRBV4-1,CASSQDLIYSSNQPQHF,TGCGCCAGCAGCCAAGATCTTATATACAGTAGCAATCAGCCCCAGCATTTT